This is a list of T cell receptor beta chains from one sample in a study of early T cells in non-severe SARS-CoV-2 infection. A single record per CDR3 protein comes from TCRdb applying MiXCR to the 5' RACE reads. This sample has some 40,000 distinct CDR3 sequences, with roughly 5% found just once. Sequenced: whole blood. The receptors were sampled from an adult who was a healthcare worker with PCR-confirmed SARS-CoV-2 infection or an uninfected control (not recorded which). Both conserved end residues are part of each CDR3. D genes are given only for firm matches. A row's size may be missing; if present it is once, few, many or a size class.

j_call	d_call	cdr3_length	clone_size	v_call	cdr3_aa	cdr3_nt
TRBJ1-1	.	13	.	TRBV21-1	CASSTRHGTEAFF	TGTGCCAGCAGCACACGACACGGCACTGAAGCTTTCTTT
TRBJ1-5	.	13	many	TRBV12-3/TRBV12-4	CASSLTENQPQHF	TGTGCCAGCAGTTTGACGGAGAATCAGCCCCAGCATTTT
TRBJ1-1	.	14	few	TRBV5-4	CASSLEGGWTEAFF	TGTGCCAGCAGCTTGGAGGGAGGGTGGACTGAAGCTTTCTTT
TRBJ2-7	TRBD1	14	many	TRBV4-1	CASSPRQGSYEQYF	TGCGCCAGCAGCCCCCGACAGGGATCCTACGAGCAGTACTTC
TRBJ2-5	TRBD1	13	many	TRBV13	CASSPGTGKTQYF	TGTGCCAGCAGTCCCGGGACAGGCAAGACCCAGTACTTC
TRBJ2-5	TRBD2	12	many	TRBV3-1	CATGGAGETQYF	TGTGCCACCGGGGGGGCCGGAGAGACCCAGTACTTC
TRBJ1-1	.	13	many	TRBV9	CASSVVVGGSTFF	TGTGCCAGCAGCGTCGTGGTTGGAGGGTCTACTTTCTTT
TRBJ2-2	.	14	few	TRBV27	CASSFTVNTGELFF	TGTGCCAGCAGTTTTACCGTAAACACCGGGGAGCTGTTTTTT
TRBJ2-4	.	14	.	TRBV9	CASSVDGYLSIQYF	TGTGCCAGCAGCGTAGATGGCTATCTGAGCATTCAGTACTTC
TRBJ1-1	.	14	many	TRBV5-1	CASSLRGLGTEAFF	TGCGCCAGCAGCTTGAGGGGTCTGGGGACTGAAGCTTTCTTT
TRBJ2-1	TRBD2	15	many	TRBV14	CASSQGAGKYNEQFF	TGTGCCAGCAGCCAAGGAGCGGGGAAATACAATGAGCAGTTCTTC
TRBJ2-1	.	12	few	TRBV2	CASSSEANEQFF	TGTGCCAGCAGTTCTGAGGCGAATGAGCAGTTCTTC
TRBJ1-5	.	15	many	TRBV5-1	CASSLGGSLNQPQHF	TGCGCCAGCAGCTTGGGGGGCTCTCTCAATCAGCCCCAGCATTTT
TRBJ2-7	TRBD1	14	many	TRBV18	CASSEDRATYEQYF	TGTGCCAGCTCAGAGGACAGGGCTACCTACGAGCAGTACTTC
TRBJ2-1	.	16	.	TRBV19	CASSIGSPWSYNEQFF	TGTGCCAGTAGTATCGGGAGCCCTTGGTCCTACAATGAGCAGTTCTTC
TRBJ2-1	.	14	.	TRBV12-5	CASGSGVGLNEQFF	TGTGCTAGTGGTTCTGGGGTGGGGTTGAATGAGCAGTTCTTC
TRBJ2-1	.	12	many	TRBV6-2/TRBV6-3	CASSWSDGEQFF	TGTGCCAGCAGTTGGAGTGATGGTGAGCAGTTCTTC
TRBJ2-3	.	12	.	TRBV5-1	CASRLGADTQYF	TGCGCCAGCAGATTAGGGGCAGATACGCAGTATTTT
TRBJ2-2	TRBD1	14	few	TRBV9	CASSGGTVTGELFF	TGTGCCAGCAGCGGAGGGACAGTCACCGGGGAGCTGTTTTTT
TRBJ2-5	TRBD2	15	few	TRBV29-1	CSVDGTSGYQETQYF	TGCAGCGTCGACGGGACTAGCGGATACCAAGAGACCCAGTACTTC
TRBJ2-7	.	13	.	TRBV7-2	CASRGVPGNEQYF	TGTGCCAGCAGGGGGGTCCCGGGAAACGAGCAGTACTTC
TRBJ2-1	TRBD2	16	many	TRBV29-1	CSVEELAGGTYNEQFF	TGCAGCGTTGAAGAACTAGCGGGGGGGACCTACAATGAGCAGTTCTTC
TRBJ2-1	.	14	many	TRBV11-2	CASSLRLDNNEQFF	TGTGCCAGCAGCTTGCGCCTCGACAACAATGAGCAGTTCTTC
TRBJ2-7	.	12	many	TRBV7-9	CASSPETYEQYF	TGTGCCAGCAGCCCCGAGACCTACGAGCAGTACTTC
TRBJ2-4	.	15	few	TRBV7-6	CASSPGGAAKNIQYF	TGTGCCAGCAGCCCAGGGGGGGCCGCCAAAAACATTCAGTACTTC
TRBJ2-7	TRBD2	18	many	TRBV10-2	CASSEISGGLRSSYEQYF	TGCGCCAGCAGTGAGATTAGCGGGGGCCTGAGGAGCTCCTACGAGCAGTACTTC
TRBJ1-1	TRBD1	14	many	TRBV6-5	CASSQWGQDTEAFF	TGTGCCAGCAGCCAGTGGGGACAGGACACTGAAGCTTTCTTT
TRBJ2-3	.	16	many	TRBV5-1	CASSLVVDSTRDTQYF	TGCGCCAGCAGCTTGGTAGTCGACTCTACCCGGGATACGCAGTATTTT
TRBJ1-6	.	14	.	TRBV11-2	CASRFVVENSPLHF	TGTGCCAGCAGATTTGTAGTCGAGAATTCACCCCTCCACTTT
TRBJ2-1	.	17	many	TRBV18	CASSLINTRDTNNEQFF	TGTGCCAGCTCACTCATTAATACCCGGGACACTAACAATGAGCAGTTCTTC
TRBJ2-1	TRBD1	16	many	TRBV4-1	CASSQGNRGSYNEQFF	TGCGCCAGCAGCCAAGGTAACAGGGGTTCCTACAATGAGCAGTTCTTC